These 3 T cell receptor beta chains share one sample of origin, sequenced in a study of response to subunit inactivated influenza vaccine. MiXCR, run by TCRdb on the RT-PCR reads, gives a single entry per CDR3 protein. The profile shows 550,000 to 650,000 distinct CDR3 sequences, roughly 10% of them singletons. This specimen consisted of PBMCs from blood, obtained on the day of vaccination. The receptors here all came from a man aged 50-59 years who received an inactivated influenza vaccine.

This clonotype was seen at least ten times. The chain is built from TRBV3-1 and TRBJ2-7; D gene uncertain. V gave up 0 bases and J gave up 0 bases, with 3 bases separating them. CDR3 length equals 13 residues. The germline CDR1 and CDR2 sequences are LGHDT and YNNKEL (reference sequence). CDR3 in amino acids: CASSQESSYEQYF. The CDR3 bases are TGTGCCAGCAGCCAAGAATCCTCCTACGAGCAGTACTTC.

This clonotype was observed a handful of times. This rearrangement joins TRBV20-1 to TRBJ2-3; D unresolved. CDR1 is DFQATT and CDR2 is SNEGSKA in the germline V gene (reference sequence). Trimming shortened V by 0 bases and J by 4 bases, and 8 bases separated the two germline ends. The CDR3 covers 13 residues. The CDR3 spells CSARDVGSDTQYF. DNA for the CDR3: TGCAGTGCTAGAGATGTCGGGTCAGATACGCAGTATTTT.

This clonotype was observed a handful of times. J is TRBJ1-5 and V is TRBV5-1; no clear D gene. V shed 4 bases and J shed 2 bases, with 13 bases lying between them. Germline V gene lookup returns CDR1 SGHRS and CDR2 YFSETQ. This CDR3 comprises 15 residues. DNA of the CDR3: TGCGCCAGCAGCCCCTCTGGGGTTCGCAATCAGCCCCAGCATTTT. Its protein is CASSPSGVRNQPQHF. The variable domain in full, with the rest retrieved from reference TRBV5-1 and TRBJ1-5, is KAGVTQTPRYLIKTRGQQVTLSCSPISGHRSVSWYQQTPGQGLQFLFEYFSETQRNKGNFPGRFSGRQFSNSRSEMNVSTLELGDSALYLCASSPSGVRNQPQHFGDGTRLSIL.